Below, 19 T cell receptor beta chains from the same sample are listed, as sequenced in a study of T cells in Graves' hyperthyroidism and ophthalmopathy. RNA transcripts yielded amplified TCR beta CDR3 regions. Initially, a first-round RT-PCR of the TCR CDR3 employed the HTBI primer set. TCRdb passed the multiplex PCR reads through MiXCR, listing each CDR3 protein once. The repertoire holds fewer than 650,000 distinct CDR3 sequences, with 14% as singletons. Input material: blood. The origin of the receptors is a woman aged 40 to 50 with Graves' hyperthyroidism.

Ten or more counts support this clonotype. The chain joins TRBV2 to TRBJ2-4, with 10 bases that match TRBD1. Germline CDR1 and CDR2: SNHLY and FYNNEI. This CDR3 region has 13 residues. The V and J ends lost 6 bases and 8 bases, in that order; junction bases with no gene match: 4. The CDR3 bases are TGTGCCAGCAGCTCCGGGACAGGGGACATTCAGTACTTC. Protein sequence: CASSSGTGDIQYF.

There are a few counts of this clonotype. J is TRBJ2-2 and V is TRBV9; 8 bases line up with TRBD2. The CDR3 covers 16 residues. CDR1 is SGDLS, CDR2 YYNGEE, per germline. V was pared by 2 bases and J by 1 base, with 4 bases of the junction left unmatched. The CDR3 sequence is CASSVSTSGNTGELFF. CDR3 nucleotide sequence: TGTGCCAGCAGCGTTAGCACTAGCGGGAACACCGGGGAGCTGTTTTTT.

This clonotype occurred a few times. The chain uses TRBV30 and TRBJ1-1; no definite D call. CDR3 length equals 13 residues. Germline assignment: CDR1 GTSNPN and CDR2 SVGIG (reference sequence). The V gene lost 5 bases and the J gene lost 0 bases, with 10 bases spanning the gap. CDR3 coding DNA: TGTGCCTGGGCTGGAGCTTTGAACACTGAAGCTTTCTTT. Protein product: CAWAGALNTEAFF.

This clonotype was detected ten times or more. The chain links TRBV2 to TRBJ2-3; 8 nucleotides line up with TRBD2. The V and J ends lost 5 bases and 4 bases, in that order; junction bases with no gene match: 8. The CDR3 is 15 residues long. Germline-derived CDR1 and CDR2 are SNHLY and FYNNEI. Here the CDR3 reads CASSLIAGLADTQYF. The CDR3 nucleotides are TGTGCCAGCAGTCTTATAGCGGGATTGGCAGATACGCAGTATTTT.

This clonotype showed up many times. V gene TRBV20-1 combines with J gene TRBJ1-5; weak D call: TRBD1 (5 bases). The CDR3 contains 13 residues. Germline V lookup: CDR1 DFQATT, CDR2 SNEGSKA (reference sequence). The V and J ends lost 6 bases and 4 bases respectively, with 13 bases between them. The CDR3 region has the DNA TGCAGTGCCCGCGGGGGGAGTAATCAGCCCCAGCATTTT. Translating gives CSARGGSNQPQHF.

Of note for this clonotype: An end of the junction differs from the germline gene, which may be a read error. The rearrangement uses TRBV7-9 and TRBJ2-5; TRBD1 aligns across 10 bases. The germline CDR1 and CDR2 sequences are SEHNR and FQNEAQ (reference sequence). The length of the CDR3 is 14 residues. The CDR3 spells CASSTLTGGETQYF. DNA of the CDR3: TGCGCCAGCAGCACCCTGACAGGGGGCGAGACCCAGTACTTC.

This clonotype appeared many times. V and J are TRBV28 and TRBJ1-1; maybe TRBD1 (5 bases). The V end was cut by 1 base, the J end by 1 base, with 19 bases between. The CDR3 runs to 18 residues. Germline V gene sequence: CDR1 MDHEN, CDR2 SYDVKM. CDR3 in DNA: TGTGCCAGCAGTTTATTGCCTTGGATGGGGGGGGGGAACACTGAAGCTTTCTTT. It yields the protein CASSLLPWMGGGNTEAFF.

This clonotype has ten or more counts. The chain is built from TRBV13 and TRBJ2-7; no clear D. V lost 6 bases, J lost 6 bases, and 9 bases lay in between. Germline assignment: CDR1 PRHDT and CDR2 FYEKMQ (reference sequence). This CDR3 comprises 11 residues. This CDR3 reads CASSTVGEQYF. DNA of the CDR3: TGTGCCAGCAGTACCGTGGGCGAGCAGTACTTC. The full variable domain, in which reference TRBV13 and TRBJ2-7 provide the parts outside the CDR3, is AAGVIQSPRHLIKEKRETATLKCYPIPRHDTVYWYQQGPGQDPQFLISFYEKMQSDKGSIPDRFSAQQFSDYHSELNMSSLELGDSALYFCASSTVGEQYFGPGTRLTVT.

The chain carries TRBV20-1 and TRBJ2-1, with TRBD2 matching over 13 bases. This CDR3 spans 15 amino acids. Trimming removed 6 bases from V and 2 bases from J; junction bases left unmatched: 4. Germline values: CDR1 DFQATT, CDR2 SNEGSKA (reference sequence). CDR3 residues: CSARGLAGAYNEQFF. The CDR3 DNA is TGCAGTGCCCGAGGACTAGCGGGAGCCTACAATGAGCAGTTCTTC.

This clonotype was detected ten times or more. The chain combines TRBV7-6 with TRBJ2-1; 13 bases agree with TRBD2. The length of the CDR3 is 17 residues. From germline, CDR1 is SGHVS and CDR2 FNYEAQ. Trimming took 4 bases from V and 7 from J; bases not matched to a gene: 10. In nucleotides, the CDR3 is TGTGCCAGCAGCTCGCCGGGACTAGCGGGACTCCGGAATGAGCAGTTCTTC. Protein: CASSSPGLAGLRNEQFF.

This clonotype was picked up many times. The V gene is TRBV20-1, the J gene TRBJ1-2; D may be TRBD1 (5 bases). With 6 bases removed from V and 2 bases from J, the gap between germline ends came to 10 bases. Germline CDR1 and CDR2: DFQATT and SNEGSKA (reference sequence). There are 12 residues in the CDR3. CDR3 amino acids: CSATPGNYGYTF. CDR3 nucleotides: TGCAGTGCGACCCCAGGGAACTATGGCTACACCTTC.

This clonotype was detected ten times or more. The chain employs TRBV3-1 and TRBJ2-4, with D unclear. The length of the CDR3 is 12 residues. CDR1 is LGHDT and CDR2 is YNNKEL in the germline V gene (reference sequence). Trimming stripped 5 bases from V and 4 bases from J, with 6 bases between. In nucleotides, the CDR3 is TGTGCCAGCAGCGAAGGGAAAAACATTCAGTACTTC. Translated, it gives CASSEGKNIQYF.

This clonotype was picked up many times. The gene calls are TRBV10-1 and TRBJ2-5, with TRBD1 as a possible D gene (6 bases). The CDR3 consists of 13 residues. In germline, CDR1 is WNHNN, CDR2 SYGVQD (reference sequence). The V end was cut by 4 bases, the J end by 5 bases, with 11 bases between. In nucleotides, the CDR3 is TGCGCCAGCAGTGCGGGACAAGGGGAGACCCAGTACTTC. Protein: CASSAGQGETQYF.

In its sample, this clonotype was seen once. The CDR3 here is CASSQDRGTGGARSTEAFF. The CDR3, as DNA: TGCGCCAGCAGCCAAGATCGAGGGACAGGGGGCGCGAGGAGCACTGAAGCTTTCTTT. The chain uses TRBV4-1 and TRBJ1-1; 12 nucleotides match TRBD1. V trimming: 0 bases; J trimming: 4 bases; junction bases outside the gene matches: 12. CDR3 length equals 19 residues. Germline V lookup: CDR1 MGHRA, CDR2 YSYEKL.

This clonotype was seen ten or more times. This chain links TRBV20-1 with TRBJ1-2; D might be TRBD1 (5 bases). Trimming took off 0 bases at V and 8 bases at J, with 13 bases between the two ends. The CDR3 spans 13 residues. The germline V gene encodes CDR1 DFQATT and CDR2 SNEGSKA (reference sequence). CDR3 loop: CSARDGRVLGYTF. Written as DNA, the CDR3 is TGCAGTGCTAGAGATGGCAGGGTATTAGGCTACACCTTC.

In its sample, this clonotype was seen many times. The chain combines TRBV7-8 with TRBJ1-4, with 7 positions matching TRBD1. Germline V gene data show CDR1 as SGHVS and CDR2 as FQNEAQ. V trimming: 4 bases; J trimming: 5 bases; junction bases outside the gene matches: 10. The CDR3 is 16 amino acids. DNA for the CDR3: TGTGCCAGCAGCTCGGGAGGGACAGCCAAAAATGAAAAACTGTTTTTT. This encodes CASSSGGTAKNEKLFF.

This clonotype was observed a handful of times. The chain recombines TRBV9 with TRBJ1-2, with TRBD1 matching 8 bases. Germline V gives CDR1 SGDLS, CDR2 YYNGEE. Unmatched junction bases numbered 7, after V lost 0 bases and J lost 3 bases. The CDR3 sequence is 16 residues long. CDR3 loop: CASSVDPSDRDYGYTF. Written as DNA, the CDR3 is TGTGCCAGCAGCGTAGACCCATCGGACAGGGACTATGGCTACACCTTC.

This sequence joins TRBV7-9 and TRBJ1-4; no clear D gene. From germline, CDR1 is SEHNR and CDR2 FQNEAQ (reference sequence). There are 12 residues in the CDR3. Trimming took off 2 bases at V and 7 bases at J, with 5 bases between the two ends. For the CDR3, the DNA is TGTGCCAGCAGCTTAATGGGTGAAAAACTGTTTTTT. Its translation: CASSLMGEKLFF.

The chain joins TRBV19 to TRBJ2-2, with D possibly matching TRBD1 (5 bases). Trimming removed 7 bases at V and 1 base at J, with 10 bases between. Per the germline V gene, CDR1 is LNHDA and CDR2 is SQIVND (reference sequence). The length of the CDR3 is 14 residues. DNA for the CDR3: TGTGCCAGTACAAGAACAGGGAACACCGGGGAGCTGTTTTTT. This codes for CASTRTGNTGELFF. Filled out from reference TRBV19 and TRBJ2-2, the complete variable domain reads DGGITQSPKYLFRKEGQNVTLSCEQNLNHDAMYWYRQDPGQGLRLIYYSQIVNDFQKGDIAEGYSVSREKKESFPLTVTSAQKNPTAFYLCASTRTGNTGELFFGEGSRLTVL.